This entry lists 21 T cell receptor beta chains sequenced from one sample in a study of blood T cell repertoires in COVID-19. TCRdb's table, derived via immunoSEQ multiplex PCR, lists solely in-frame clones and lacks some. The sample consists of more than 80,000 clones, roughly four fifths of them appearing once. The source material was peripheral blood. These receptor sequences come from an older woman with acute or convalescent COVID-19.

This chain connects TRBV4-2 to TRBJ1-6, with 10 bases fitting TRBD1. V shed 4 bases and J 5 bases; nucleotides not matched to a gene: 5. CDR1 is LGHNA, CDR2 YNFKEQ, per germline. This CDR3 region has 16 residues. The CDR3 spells CASSPRTGGNNSPLHF. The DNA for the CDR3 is TGTGCCAGCAGCCCACGGACAGGGGGGAATAATTCACCCCTCCACTTT.

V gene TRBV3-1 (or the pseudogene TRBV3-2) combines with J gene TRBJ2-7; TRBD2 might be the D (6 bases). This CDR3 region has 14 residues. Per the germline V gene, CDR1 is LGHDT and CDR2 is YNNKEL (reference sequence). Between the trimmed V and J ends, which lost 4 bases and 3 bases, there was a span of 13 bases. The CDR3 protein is CASSPGTSDYEQYF. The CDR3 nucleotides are TGTGCCAGCAGCCCTGGGACTTCCGACTACGAGCAGTACTTC.

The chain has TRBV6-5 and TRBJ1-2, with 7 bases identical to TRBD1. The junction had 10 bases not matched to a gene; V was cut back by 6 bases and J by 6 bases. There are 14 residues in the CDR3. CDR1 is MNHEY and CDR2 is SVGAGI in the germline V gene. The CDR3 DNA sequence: TGTGCCAGCAGATTGACAGGGCCAGTTCATGGCTACACCTTC. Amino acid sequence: CASRLTGPVHGYTF.

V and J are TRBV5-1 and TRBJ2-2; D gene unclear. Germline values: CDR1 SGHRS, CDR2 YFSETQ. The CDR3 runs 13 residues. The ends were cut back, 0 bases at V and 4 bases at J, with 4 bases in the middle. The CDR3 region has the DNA TGCGCCAGCAGCTTGGAGAGCACCGGGGAGCTGTTTTTT. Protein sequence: CASSLESTGELFF.

DNA for the CDR3: TGTGCCTGGAGTGTCCCGACTAGCGGGAGGCATGATGAGCAGTTCTTC. Translation gives CAWSVPTSGRHDEQFF. The gene calls are TRBV30 and TRBJ2-1; 13 bases are shared with TRBD2. The length of the CDR3 is 16 residues. Losses at the gene ends were 0 bases for V and 8 bases for J; bases not matched to a gene: 7. Germline CDR1 GTSNPN, CDR2 SVGIG (reference sequence).

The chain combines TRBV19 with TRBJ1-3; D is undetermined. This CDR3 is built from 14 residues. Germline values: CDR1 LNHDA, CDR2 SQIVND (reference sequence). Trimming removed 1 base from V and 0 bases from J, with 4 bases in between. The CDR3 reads CASSIGNSGNTIYF. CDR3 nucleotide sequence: TGTGCCAGTAGTATAGGTAACTCTGGAAACACCATATATTTT.

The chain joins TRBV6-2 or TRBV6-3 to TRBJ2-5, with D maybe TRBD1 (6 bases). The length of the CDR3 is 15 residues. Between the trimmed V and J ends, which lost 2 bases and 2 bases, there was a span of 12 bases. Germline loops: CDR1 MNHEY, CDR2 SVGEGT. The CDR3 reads CASSYPGQIQETQYF. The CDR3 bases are TGTGCCAGCAGTTACCCAGGACAGATACAAGAGACCCAGTACTTC.

In nucleotides, the CDR3 is TGTGCCAGCTCACCTCCGTCCGGGTCTGGAAACACCATATATTTT. It translates to CASSPPSGSGNTIYF. The chain joins TRBV18 to TRBJ1-3; D ambiguous. The CDR3 covers 15 residues. Germline V gene data show CDR1 as KGHSH and CDR2 as LQKENI. V lost 3 bases to trimming and J lost 1 base, with 10 bases between them.

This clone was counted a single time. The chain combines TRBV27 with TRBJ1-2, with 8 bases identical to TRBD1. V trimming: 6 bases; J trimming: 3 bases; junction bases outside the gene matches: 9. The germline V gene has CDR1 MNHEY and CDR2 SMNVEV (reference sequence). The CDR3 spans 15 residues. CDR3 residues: CASSRLTGVDYGYTF. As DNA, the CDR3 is TGTGCCAGCAGCCGCCTGACAGGGGTGGACTATGGCTACACCTTC.

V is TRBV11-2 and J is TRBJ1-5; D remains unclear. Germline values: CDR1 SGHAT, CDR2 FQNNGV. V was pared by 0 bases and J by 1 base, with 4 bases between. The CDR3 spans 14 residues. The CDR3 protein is CASSLEASNQPQHF. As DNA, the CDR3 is TGTGCCAGCAGCTTAGAGGCAAGCAATCAGCCCCAGCATTTT.

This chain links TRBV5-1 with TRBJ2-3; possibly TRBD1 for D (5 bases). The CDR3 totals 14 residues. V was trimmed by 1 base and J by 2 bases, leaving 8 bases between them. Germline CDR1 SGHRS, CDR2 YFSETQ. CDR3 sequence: CASSLRQSTDTQYF. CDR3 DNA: TGCGCCAGCAGCTTGAGACAGTCCACAGATACGCAGTATTTT.

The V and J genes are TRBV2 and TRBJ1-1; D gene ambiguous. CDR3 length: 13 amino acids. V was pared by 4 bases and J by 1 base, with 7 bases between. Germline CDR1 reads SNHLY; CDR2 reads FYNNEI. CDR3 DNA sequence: TGTGCCAGCAGTGTGGAGAAGAACACTGAAGCTTTCTTT. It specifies CASSVEKNTEAFF.

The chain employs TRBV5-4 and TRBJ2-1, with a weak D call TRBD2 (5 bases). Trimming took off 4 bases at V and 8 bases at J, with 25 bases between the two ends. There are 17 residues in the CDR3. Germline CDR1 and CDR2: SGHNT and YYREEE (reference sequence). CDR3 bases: TGTGCCAGCAGCGCTATAATGTCCAAGATTGGGCGGGATGAGCAGTTCTTC. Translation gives CASSAIMSKIGRDEQFF.

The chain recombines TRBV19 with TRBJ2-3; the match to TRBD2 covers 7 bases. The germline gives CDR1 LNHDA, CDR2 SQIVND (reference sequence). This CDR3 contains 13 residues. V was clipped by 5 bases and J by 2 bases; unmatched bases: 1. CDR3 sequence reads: CASSAGDTDTQYF. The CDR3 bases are TGTGCCAGTAGTGCGGGAGACACAGATACGCAGTATTTT.

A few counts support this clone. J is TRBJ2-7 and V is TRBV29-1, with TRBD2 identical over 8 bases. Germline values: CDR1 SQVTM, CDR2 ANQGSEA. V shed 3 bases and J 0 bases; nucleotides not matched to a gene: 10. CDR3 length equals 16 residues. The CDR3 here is CSVDGEAGGSSYEQYF. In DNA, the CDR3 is TGCAGCGTTGATGGTGAGGCGGGGGGCAGCTCCTACGAGCAGTACTTC.

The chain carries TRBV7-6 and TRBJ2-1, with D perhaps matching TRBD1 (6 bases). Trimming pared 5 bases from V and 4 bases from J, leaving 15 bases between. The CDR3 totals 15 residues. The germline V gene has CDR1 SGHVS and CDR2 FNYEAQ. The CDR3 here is CASSQVADSYNEQFF. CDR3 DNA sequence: TGTGCCAGCAGCCAGGTGGCGGACAGTTACAATGAGCAGTTCTTC.

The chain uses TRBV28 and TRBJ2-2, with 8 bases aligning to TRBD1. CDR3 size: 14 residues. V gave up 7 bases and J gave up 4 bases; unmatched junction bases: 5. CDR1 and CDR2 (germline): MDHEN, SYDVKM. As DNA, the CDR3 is TGTGCCAGCACATTAACAGGGGGCACCGGGGAGCTGTTTTTT. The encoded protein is CASTLTGGTGELFF.

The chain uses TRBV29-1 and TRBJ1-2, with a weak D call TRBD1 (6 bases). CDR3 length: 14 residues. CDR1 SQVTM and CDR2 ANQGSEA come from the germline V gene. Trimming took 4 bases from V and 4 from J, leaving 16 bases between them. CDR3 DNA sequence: TGCAGCGTTGGGGGCTCGACAGGAACCTATGGCTACACCTTC. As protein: CSVGGSTGTYGYTF. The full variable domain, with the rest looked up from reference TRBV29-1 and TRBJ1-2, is SAVISQKPSRDICQRGTSLTIQCQVDSQVTMMFWYRQQPGQSLTLIATANQGSEATYESGFVIDKFPISRPNLTFSTLTVSNMSPEDSSIYLCSVGGSTGTYGYTFGSGTRLTVV.

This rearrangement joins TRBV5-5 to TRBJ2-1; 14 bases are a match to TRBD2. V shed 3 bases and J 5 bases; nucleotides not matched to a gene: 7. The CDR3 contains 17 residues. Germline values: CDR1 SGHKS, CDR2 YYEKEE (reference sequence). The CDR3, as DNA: TGTGCCAGCAGCTATGAACCGGGACTAGCGGGGGACAATGAGCAGTTCTTC. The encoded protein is CASSYEPGLAGDNEQFF. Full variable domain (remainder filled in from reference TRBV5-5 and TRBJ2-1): DAGVTQSPTHLIKTRGQQVTLRCSPISGHKSVSWYQQVLGQGPQFIFQYYEKEERGRGNFPDRFSARQFPNYSSELNVNALLLGDSALYLCASSYEPGLAGDNEQFFGPGTRLTVL.

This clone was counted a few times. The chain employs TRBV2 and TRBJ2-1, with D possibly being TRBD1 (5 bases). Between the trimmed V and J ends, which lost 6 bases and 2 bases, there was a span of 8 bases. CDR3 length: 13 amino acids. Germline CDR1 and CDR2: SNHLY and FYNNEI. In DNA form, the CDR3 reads TGTGCCAGCAGGACAGAGGCCTACAATGAGCAGTTCTTC. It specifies CASRTEAYNEQFF.

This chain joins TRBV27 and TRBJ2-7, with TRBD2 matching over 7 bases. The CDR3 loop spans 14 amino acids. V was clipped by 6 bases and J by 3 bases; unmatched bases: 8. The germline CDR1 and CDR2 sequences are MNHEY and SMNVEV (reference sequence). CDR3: CASRETSEYYEQYF. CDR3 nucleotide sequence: TGTGCCAGCAGGGAAACTAGCGAGTACTACGAGCAGTACTTC.